These 11 T cell receptor beta chains share one sample of origin, sequenced in a study of T-cell reconstitution after alpha-beta-depleted transplantation in children. During its preparation, the TCRbeta library received unique molecular identifiers. TCRdb re-called the PCR reads through MiXCR, storing one row per CDR3 protein. The sample has 45,000 to 55,000 distinct CDR3 sequences, nearly 9.5% seen once. Sample: PBMCs, mostly from graft donor cells, taken 60 days after TCRalphabeta/CD19-depleted stem cell transplant. These receptors came from a male patient between 2 and 10 years old who had a stem cell transplant for chronic granulomatous disease, so the T cells may come from the graft donor.

The chain couples TRBV7-2 to TRBJ2-7; D might be TRBD1 or TRBD2, each matching 6 bases. The CDR3 covers 15 residues. The V gene lost 5 bases and the J gene lost 6 bases, with 20 bases spanning the gap. Germline CDR1 is SGHTA and CDR2 is FQGNSA. The CDR3 is CASSPQGGGLREQYF. The CDR3 DNA reads TGTGCCAGCAGCCCCCAGGGTGGGGGGCTGCGCGAGCAGTACTTC.

In regard to this clonotype: A read error may explain this, as a much larger clone is one base away. V gene TRBV9 combines with J gene TRBJ2-5, with 7 bases identical to TRBD2. CDR3 size: 16 residues. V gave up 0 bases and J gave up 7 bases; unmatched junction bases: 12. The germline gives CDR1 SGDLS, CDR2 YYNGEE. The CDR3 nucleotides are TGTGCCAGCAGCGTAGAAAGCGGGATTTTTGGAGGGACCCAGTACTTC. It specifies CASSVESGIFGGTQYF. Supplemented by reference TRBV9 and TRBJ2-5, the full variable domain reads DSGVTQTPKHLITATGQRVTLRCSPRSGDLSVYWYQQSLDQGLQFLIQYYNGEERAKGNILERFSAQQFPDLHSELNLSSLELGDSALYFCASSVESGIFGGTQYFGPGTRLLVL.

This clonotype was counted ten times or more. The chain uses TRBV12-3 or TRBV12-4 and TRBJ2-5, with TRBD2 as a possible D gene (5 bases). V lost 4 bases, J lost 4 bases, and 10 bases lay in between. This CDR3 spans 13 amino acids. DNA of the CDR3: TGTGCCAGCAGTTGGGCGGGTCGAGAGACCCAGTACTTC. Translated, it gives CASSWAGRETQYF.

This clonotype was counted only a few times. The V call is TRBV15, the J call TRBJ1-5; weak D call: TRBD1 (6 bases). Germline values: CDR1 LNHNV, CDR2 YYDKDF (reference sequence). V dropped 1 base and J dropped 7 bases, with 14 bases sitting between them. The CDR3 has 15 residues. The CDR3: CATSRGNRVTQPQHF. CDR3 DNA sequence: TGTGCCACCAGCAGAGGAAACAGGGTTACCCAGCCCCAGCATTTT.

For this clonotype: Its ends do not fully match the called genes, so a read error is possible. V usage is TRBV20-1 and J usage is TRBJ2-3; TRBD1 might be the D (6 bases). There are 15 residues in the CDR3. Germline CDR1 DFQATT, CDR2 SNEGSKA (reference sequence). Here the CDR3 reads CSARGGTFVTDTQYF. In DNA form, the CDR3 reads TGCAGTGCCAGAGGGGGTACCTTTGTCACAGATACGCAGTATTTT.

This clonotype appeared many times. J is TRBJ1-3 and V is TRBV12-3 or TRBV12-4; tentatively, D is TRBD1 (5 bases). Trimming pared 3 bases from V and 7 bases from J, leaving 13 bases between. This CDR3 comprises 14 residues. CDR3 coding DNA: TGTGCCAGCAGTTTTGGCAGGGCGAGGAACACCATATATTTT. As protein: CASSFGRARNTIYF.

The sample holds many counts of this clonotype. This chain connects TRBV20-1 to TRBJ1-1; D call uncertain. There are 11 residues in the CDR3. Germline V gene sequence: CDR1 DFQATT, CDR2 SNEGSKA (reference sequence). V was trimmed by 6 bases and J by 2 bases, leaving 7 bases between them. The CDR3 region is CSATDNTEAFF. The CDR3 DNA reads as TGCAGTGCCACGGACAACACTGAAGCTTTCTTT.

Many counts were recorded for this clonotype. The chain combines TRBV29-1 with TRBJ1-2, with D uncertain. V lost 7 bases to trimming and J lost 4 bases, with 13 bases between them. CDR1 and CDR2 from the germline V gene are SQVTM and ANQGSEA. The CDR3 has 12 residues. The CDR3 loop is CSGNFYPYGYTF. DNA for the CDR3: TGCAGCGGAAACTTCTACCCCTATGGCTACACCTTC.

J is TRBJ2-7 and V is TRBV3-1; tentative D call: TRBD2 (6 bases). There are 19 residues in the CDR3. The germline V gene encodes CDR1 LGHDT and CDR2 YNNKEL (reference sequence). Trimming shortened V by 1 base and J by 0 bases, and 22 bases separated the two germline ends. The CDR3 loop reads CASSQGTRDVILSSYEQYF. Written as DNA, the CDR3 is TGTGCCAGCAGCCAAGGTACGCGGGACGTCATTCTGAGCTCCTACGAGCAGTACTTC.

This clonotype came up a few times. The genes are TRBV10-3 and TRBJ2-4; 16 bases fit TRBD2. V lost 3 bases and J lost 1; bases outside the gene matches: 12. Germline CDR1 is ENHRY and CDR2 is SYGVKD. The CDR3 is 21 amino acids. CDR3 amino acids: CAISDNKGTSGRGTAKNIQYF. CDR3 bases: TGTGCCATCAGTGATAACAAAGGGACTAGCGGGAGGGGTACGGCCAAAAACATTCAGTACTTC.

Ten or more counts support this clonotype. This sequence joins TRBV20-1 and TRBJ2-1; the D is unclear. From germline, CDR1 is DFQATT and CDR2 SNEGSKA (reference sequence). The CDR3 consists of 13 residues. Trimming cost V 8 bases and J 7 bases, with 18 bases left between them. DNA for the CDR3: TGCAGTTACTTGCTGGCTGCTCCGAATGAGCAGTTCTTC. Translated: CSYLLAAPNEQFF.